The clone carrying this T cell receptor (beta chain) was observed a single time. Every isolated RNA sample was fully reverse transcribed, so sequencing captured expressed TCRB transcripts. This table comes from immunoSEQ multiplex PCR, and its TCRdb copy is limited to in-frame clones, with some not included. The sample shows hundreds of thousands of clones, roughly 17% of them seen only once. The CDR3 runs to 15 residues. Each of the CD4+ naive, central memory, regulatory and stem cell-like memory populations was sorted via CD45RO/CCR7/CD25/CD127/CD95/CD27. This sample stems from a study of beta chain features in type 1 diabetes.

This TCR came from a woman between 18 and 29 years old in good health. V and J are TRBV1 and TRBJ2-5; the table gives TRBD2 as D, unverified against the DNA. TRBV1 is labeled a pseudogene. The sequenced sample was naive CD4+ T cells from blood. This CDR3 is CTSSQDLKASVTQYF. CDR3 nucleotide sequence: TGCACCAGCAGCCAAGATCTGAAGGCTAGTGTAACCCAGTACTTC.